The 13 T cell receptor beta chains reported below all come from one sample, sequenced in a study of blood T cell repertoires in COVID-19. Here immunoSEQ multiplex PCR was the method, and the copy in TCRdb shows in-frame clones only, minus some. This sample has around 320,000 clones, with 90% to 95% found just once. The sample was PBMCs or T cells enriched from blood (not recorded which). The receptors stem from a woman under 40 who had been exposed to COVID-19.

This sequence joins TRBV19 and TRBJ2-4; perhaps TRBD1 as D (6 bases). The CDR3 runs to 13 residues. The V and J ends lost 7 bases and 5 bases respectively, with 12 bases between them. Germline values: CDR1 LNHDA, CDR2 SQIVND (reference sequence). The CDR3 region is CASIRPGENIQYF. CDR3 coding DNA: TGTGCCAGTATTCGCCCAGGGGAAAACATTCAGTACTTC.

The chain couples TRBV7-3 to TRBJ2-2; D might be TRBD1 (6 bases). The V end was cut by 3 bases, the J end by 5 bases, with 13 bases between. The CDR3 is made up of 15 amino acids. Germline V CDR1 and CDR2: SGHTA, FQGTGA. The CDR3 DNA follows: TGTGCCAGCAGCTTGAATGGGGGCAAAACCGGGGAGCTGTTTTTT. Its translation is CASSLNGGKTGELFF. Full variable domain (rest looked up from reference TRBV7-3 and TRBJ2-2): GAGVSQTPSNKVTEKGKYVELRCDPISGHTALYWYRQSLGQGPEFLIYFQGTGAADDSGLPNDRFFAVRPEGSVSTLKIQRTERGDSAVYLCASSLNGGKTGELFFGEGSRLTVL.

The chain employs TRBV20-1 and TRBJ1-5; D is uncertain. Germline V gene data show CDR1 as DFQATT and CDR2 as SNEGSKA (reference sequence). There are 15 residues in the CDR3. Trimming pared 3 bases from V and 7 bases from J, leaving 19 bases between. In DNA, the CDR3 is TGCAGTGCTAGTCCCAAACGGTTTTTCGGGCAGCCCCAGCATTTT. It yields the protein CSASPKRFFGQPQHF.

This clone was seen only once. This chain connects TRBV5-8 to TRBJ2-7; D is uncertain. Germline V CDR1 and CDR2: SGHTS, YDEGEE. The CDR3 is 15 amino acids. Trimming pared 4 bases from V and 2 bases from J, leaving 16 bases between. The CDR3 DNA is TGTGCCAGCAGCCGATGGGCCCAGGATACCTACGAGCAGTACTTC. Encoded protein: CASSRWAQDTYEQYF.

The rearrangement joins TRBV7-3 to TRBJ2-1; 9 bases are shared with TRBD2. The germline gives CDR1 SGHTA, CDR2 FQGTGA. The CDR3 loop spans 16 amino acids. V shed 1 base, J shed 9 bases, and the junction held 10 bases outside the gene matches. The CDR3 nucleotides read TGTGCCAGCAGCTTAATGGCTAGCGGGGATATCGGTGAGCAGTTCTTC. Its translation is CASSLMASGDIGEQFF.

The rearrangement uses TRBV4-1 and TRBJ2-5; 12 bases agree with TRBD2. Trimming at V came to 2 bases and at J to 5 bases, leaving 6 bases not matched to a gene. The CDR3 is made up of 16 amino acids. Germline V lookup: CDR1 MGHRA, CDR2 YSYEKL. As DNA, the CDR3 is TGCGCCAGCAGCCAAACCTCTAGCGGGGGGGCGGAGACCCAGTACTTC. Translating gives CASSQTSSGGAETQYF.

J is TRBJ1-5 and V is TRBV5-8, with D possibly TRBD1 on 6 matching bases. Looked up from germline, CDR1 is SGHTS and CDR2 is YDEGEE. The CDR3 spans 13 residues. V was clipped by 6 bases and J by 4 bases, with 11 bases between them. The CDR3: CASNGQINQPQHF. The CDR3 nucleotides are TGTGCCAGCAATGGACAGATTAATCAGCCCCAGCATTTT.

The V and J genes are TRBV19 and TRBJ1-2; 9 bases line up with TRBD1. V trimming: 1 base; J trimming: 3 bases; junction bases outside the gene matches: 0. Germline assignment: CDR1 LNHDA and CDR2 SQIVND (reference sequence). CDR3 length: 14 residues. The CDR3 loop is CASSIGQGDYGYTF. The CDR3 nucleotides read TGTGCCAGTAGTATAGGACAGGGGGACTATGGCTACACCTTC.

This sequence joins TRBV9 and TRBJ2-7; maybe TRBD2 (6 bases). This CDR3 contains 12 residues. With 3 bases removed from V and 3 bases from J, the gap between germline ends came to 7 bases. Looked up from germline, CDR1 is SGDLS and CDR2 is YYNGEE. CDR3 coding DNA: TGTGCCAGCAGCGGAGCGGGCTACGAGCAGTACTTC. Translation: CASSGAGYEQYF.

J is TRBJ1-5 and V is TRBV9; D is undetermined. The CDR3 length is 14 residues. Germline CDR1 reads SGDLS; CDR2 reads YYNGEE. V lost 3 bases and J lost 0, with 7 bases in between. The CDR3 reads CASSDRDSNQPQHF. CDR3 in DNA: TGTGCCAGCAGCGACAGAGATAGCAATCAGCCCCAGCATTTT.

This clone showed up just once. This sequence joins TRBV6-5 and TRBJ1-1; no clear D. CDR1 and CDR2 from the germline V gene are MNHEY and SVGAGI. The CDR3 is 11 amino acids. Trimming took 6 bases from V and 5 from J, leaving 7 bases between them. CDR3 nucleotides: TGTGCCAGCAGAACTAGGACTGAAGCTTTCTTT. Encoded protein: CASRTRTEAFF.

The J gene is TRBJ1-3, the V gene TRBV12-3 or TRBV12-4; D ambiguous. V lost 7 bases and J lost 0, with 7 bases in between. CDR3 length: 13 residues. In nucleotides, the CDR3 is TGTGCCAGCACTTATAGCTCTGGAAACACCATATATTTT. This translates into CASTYSSGNTIYF.

The chain is built from TRBV6-1 and TRBJ2-7; the match to TRBD1 covers 9 bases. This CDR3 region has 15 residues. Germline trimming cut 2 bases from V and 1 base from J; bases unmatched to any gene: 3. Germline V gives CDR1 MNHNS, CDR2 SASEGT. The CDR3 loop is CASSEPGQGSYEQYF. The CDR3 coding sequence is TGTGCCAGCAGTGAACCGGGACAGGGTTCCTACGAGCAGTACTTC.